This entry is about one TCR beta chain. This sample is drawn from a study of blood T cell repertoires in COVID-19. Study overall: COVID-19 samples collected from the United States, Italy and Spain covered acute and convalescent phases. In each case, the material was cDNA or gDNA derived from T cells, B-cell-depleted T cells, or PBMCs.

In the authors' methods: Amplification of reference gene primers was used by the study to estimate nucleated cell counts. Profiled with immunoSEQ multiplex PCR; TCRdb holds only in-frame clones, not every one. V, J and clone size reflect that table, while D and trimming were determined from the DNA. The data show tens of thousands of clones, roughly 79% seen once. Seattle's enrolled individuals joined amid active infection and were then monitored longitudinally. The source material was peripheral blood. The TCR was taken from a man older than 75 with COVID-19, enrolled during active disease.

The CDR3 sequence: CASSKDRDYEQYF. The CDR3 DNA reads TGTGCCAGCAGTAAGGACAGAGACTACGAGCAGTACTTC. This chain joins TRBV6-2 or TRBV6-3 and TRBJ2-7, with TRBD1 as a possible D gene (6 bases). From germline, CDR1 is MNHEY and CDR2 SVGEGT. Trimming took 5 bases from V and 3 from J, leaving 11 bases between them. The CDR3 runs to 13 residues.